These 13 T cell receptor beta chains were all obtained from the same sample, sequenced in a study of blood T cell repertoires in COVID-19. The method was immunoSEQ multiplex PCR; TCRdb's version includes in-frame clones alone and lacks a portion of them. The sample has 150,000 to 200,000 clones, approximately 90% seen once. Sample: peripheral blood. The receptors here all came from an elderly woman in a cohort sampled during active or convalescent COVID-19.

This clone came up once. The CDR3 is CASSQESLGGGYTF. DNA of the CDR3: TGTGCCAGCAGCCAAGAATCCTTAGGAGGTGGCTACACCTTC. The rearrangement uses TRBV14 and TRBJ1-2; D is unresolved. Deletions cut 0 bases from V and 7 bases from J, with 12 bases between. The V gene's germline CDR1 is SGHDN and CDR2 FVKESK. The CDR3 runs to 14 residues.

The chain joins TRBV2 to TRBJ1-6; 11 bases line up with TRBD1. Germline V gene sequence: CDR1 SNHLY, CDR2 FYNNEI. J gave up 7 bases and V 6 bases, and 5 bases lay outside the gene matches. This CDR3 region has 15 residues. The CDR3 spells CASSLGQGANSPLHF. The CDR3 DNA reads TGTGCCAGCAGCCTTGGACAGGGGGCGAATTCACCCCTCCACTTT.

The chain employs TRBV5-6 and TRBJ2-7, with TRBD1 matching over 10 bases. Trimming at V came to 4 bases and at J to 6 bases, leaving 7 bases not matched to a gene. Germline CDR1 reads SGHDT; CDR2 reads YYEEEE. The CDR3 is 14 residues long. CDR3 loop: CASSVTGTGVEQYV. For the CDR3, the DNA is TGTGCCAGCAGCGTGACCGGGACAGGGGTCGAGCAGTACGTC.

The V and J genes are TRBV18 and TRBJ1-1; the D gene is possibly TRBD1 (6 bases). The CDR3 has 16 residues. V was shortened by 6 bases and J by 1 base, with 18 bases between the two germline ends. Looked up from germline, CDR1 is KGHSH and CDR2 is LQKENI. This CDR3 is CASSRTSLRGNTEAFF. In DNA, the CDR3 is TGTGCCAGCTCCCGGACGTCTCTCAGGGGGAACACTGAAGCTTTCTTT. The full variable domain, its missing parts supplied by reference TRBV18 and TRBJ1-1, is NAGVMQNPRHLVRRRGQEARLRCSPMKGHSHVYWYRQLPEEGLKFMVYLQKENIIDESGMPKERFSAEFPKEGPSILRIQQVVRGDSAAYFCASSRTSLRGNTEAFFGQGTRLTVV.

The rearrangement links TRBV4-3 to TRBJ1-2; 9 bases map to TRBD1. Germline lookup yields CDR1 LGHNA and CDR2 YSLEER. The CDR3 has 19 amino acids. Trimming took 5 bases from V and 0 from J; bases not matched to a gene: 16. The CDR3 DNA reads TGCGCCAGCAGCTCCTACGTCCCGGGACAGGGAGGAGCTAACTATGGCTACACCTTC. This encodes CASSSYVPGQGGANYGYTF.

This clone came up a few times. The chain has TRBV9 and TRBJ2-2; TRBD2 aligns across 10 bases. Per germline, CDR1 SGDLS and CDR2 YYNGEE. J was trimmed by 6 bases and V by 0 bases; bases with no gene match: 5. The length of the CDR3 is 16 residues. The CDR3 region has the DNA TGTGCCAGCAGCGTAGCGGCTAGCGGGAGCGCCGGGGAGCTGTTTTTT. This gives the protein CASSVAASGSAGELFF. Filled out from reference TRBV9 and TRBJ2-2, the complete variable domain reads DSGVTQTPKHLITATGQRVTLRCSPRSGDLSVYWYQQSLDQGLQFLIQYYNGEERAKGNILERFSAQQFPDLHSELNLSSLELGDSALYFCASSVAASGSAGELFFGEGSRLTVL.

The chain has TRBV5-4 and TRBJ2-7; possibly TRBD2 for D (5 bases). With 4 bases removed from V and 2 bases from J, the gap between germline ends came to 13 bases. The CDR3 is made up of 14 amino acids. Per germline, CDR1 SGHNT and CDR2 YYREEE (reference sequence). CDR3 bases: TGTGCCAGCAGCAACAACCGGGAAACCTACGAGCAGTACTTC. Translation: CASSNNRETYEQYF.

Comment on this clone: The junction shows a germline mismatch at one end, possibly a read error. The CDR3 here is CASSLSRVGGVAF. CDR3 sequence (DNA): TGCGCCAGCAGCTTAAGCCGGGTCGGTGGCGTCGCCTTC. The chain has TRBV5-1 and TRBJ1-2, with D unclear. The CDR3 covers 13 residues. CDR1 is SGHRS, CDR2 YFSETQ, per germline. Supplemented by reference TRBV5-1 and TRBJ1-2, the full variable domain reads KAGVTQTPRYLIKTRGQQVTLSCSPISGHRSVSWYQQTPGQGLQFLFEYFSETQRNKGNFPGRFSGRQFSNSRSEMNVSTLELGDSALYLCASSLSRVGGVAFGSGTRLTVV.

The sample holds one count of this clone. The chain combines TRBV7-8 with TRBJ1-1; 7 bases agree with TRBD1. The CDR3 runs to 14 residues. With V trimmed by 5 bases and J by 7 bases, 10 bases remained unmatched. The V gene's germline CDR1 is SGHVS and CDR2 FQNEAQ. The CDR3 nucleotides are TGTGCCAGCAGCCCCGGAGGACAGGCCATTGAAGCTTTCTTT. Encoded protein: CASSPGGQAIEAFF. Combining the CDR3 with reference TRBV7-8 and TRBJ1-1 gives the whole variable domain GAGVSQSPRYKVAKRGQDVALRCDPISGHVSLFWYQQALGQGPEFLTYFQNEAQLDKSGLPSDRFFAERPEGSVSTLKIQRTQQEDSAVYLCASSPGGQAIEAFFGQGTRLTVV.

The V gene is TRBV6-6, the J gene TRBJ1-4, with TRBD1 identical over 7 bases. The CDR3 is 14 amino acids. V lost 2 bases, J lost 6 bases, and 3 bases stayed unmatched. CDR1 MNHNY and CDR2 SVGAGI come from the germline V gene (reference sequence). The CDR3 region has the DNA TGTGCCAGCAGTTACCGGGACAGACATGAAAAACTGTTTTTT. Amino acid sequence: CASSYRDRHEKLFF.

This chain connects TRBV11-3 to TRBJ1-5; 8 nucleotides align to TRBD1. The trim removed 9 bases at V and 7 bases at J, leaving 23 bases unmatched. The CDR3 spans 18 residues. Germline lookup yields CDR1 SGHNT and CDR2 YENEEA. The CDR3 DNA follows: TGTGCCAGACATGAGAGTTATAGTGCAGGGGGCTTAGGGCAGCCCCAGCATTTT. The encoded protein is CARHESYSAGGLGQPQHF.

The rearrangement joins TRBV21-1 to TRBJ1-1. TRBV21-1 is a pseudogene. The CDR3 length is 15 residues. Here the CDR3 DNA reads TGTGCCAGCAGCAGGGGGGACTCCCTGAACACTGAAGCTTTCTTT. This encodes CASSRGDSLNTEAFF.

The CDR3 DNA reads as TGTGCCAGCAGGGACAGCTCCTACGAGCAGTACTTC. It codes for CASRDSSYEQYF. This chain joins TRBV12-3 or TRBV12-4 and TRBJ2-7, with a possible D match to TRBD1 (6 bases). The CDR3 totals 12 residues. V dropped 6 bases and J dropped 0 bases, with 6 bases sitting between them.